This T cell receptor beta chain was identified in a study of cytomegalovirus exposure and HLA in healthy donors. Study-wide points: Among the CMV-associated chains, a few were confirmed in vitro as specific for CMV antigens.

CDR1 and CDR2 from the germline V gene are KGHSH and LQKENI. CDR3 length: 16 residues. With respect to this clone: Its antigen is currently unknown. One end of the junction is discordant with germline, which a read error may explain.

The PCR had 60 Vbeta and 13 Jbeta primers. TCRdb's table, derived via immunoSEQ multiplex PCR, lists solely in-frame clones and lacks some. The sample totals more than 100,000 clones. The chain is built from TRBV18 and TRBJ2-1; 9 bases line up with TRBD1. The receptor's source is a man in his forties in good health and CMV-seronegative. The specimen was PBMCs. The CDR3 here is CASSPLGTGSYNEQFF. The CDR3 DNA follows: TGTGCCAGCTCTCCACTTGGGACAGGGTCCTACAATGAGCAGTTCTTC.